Following are 16 T cell receptor beta chains from one sample sequenced in a study of spatial heterogeneity in lung cancer (dated 2019 in TCRdb). Library preparation used 5' RACE. Sequenced on a NextSeq 500. The public reads were reanalyzed by TCRdb: fastp trimming at Q25, MiXCR alignment, in-frame beta chains only. Identical CDR3 protein sequences are pooled into one entry, listed with their most common genes and DNA. The sample data list tens of thousands of distinct CDR3 sequences, and about 12% of these were observed just once. Of the sample, about 38% falls within the top ten clones. This specimen's time point label, interpreted: sample taken at primary tumor resection. The sample was PBMCs, taken at surgery. Source of these receptors: a male donor with early-stage non-small cell lung cancer.

The chain links TRBV7-2 to TRBJ2-1, with TRBD1 matching over 7 bases. This CDR3 is built from 16 residues. Germline CDR1 is SGHTA and CDR2 is FQGNSA. V was clipped by 2 bases and J by 3 bases; unmatched bases: 7. CDR3 amino acids: CASSLSMGQSYNEQFF. Here the CDR3 DNA reads TGTGCCAGCAGCTTATCGATGGGACAGAGCTACAATGAGCAGTTCTTC. The full variable domain, with the rest looked up from reference TRBV7-2 and TRBJ2-1, is GAGVSQSPSNKVTEKGKDVELRCDPISGHTALYWYRQSLGQGLEFLIYFQGNSAPDKSGLPSDRFSAERTGGSVSTLTIQRTQQEDSAVYLCASSLSMGQSYNEQFFGPGTRLTVL.

This clonotype has at least ten counts. The chain has TRBV6-6 and TRBJ1-1; 8 bases are shared with TRBD1. Germline V gene sequence: CDR1 MNHNY, CDR2 SVGAGI (reference sequence). The CDR3 spans 14 residues. V gave up 5 bases and J gave up 2 bases; unmatched junction bases: 4. The CDR3 coding sequence is TGTGCCAGCAGTCCACAGGGGGTCAACACTGAAGCTTTCTTT. Residues: CASSPQGVNTEAFF.

This clonotype was seen repeatedly, ten times or more. The chain links TRBV6-5 to TRBJ1-1; the D is unclear. CDR3 length: 12 residues. CDR1 is MNHEY, CDR2 SVGAGI, per germline. The V and J ends lost 8 bases and 3 bases respectively, with 10 bases between them. The CDR3, as DNA: TGTGCCAGCGGTGAAGCGGACACTGAAGCTTTCTTT. Residues: CASGEADTEAFF.

This clonotype came up many times. In DNA form, the CDR3 reads TGTGCCAGCAGTTTAATTGACAAAAACATTCAGTACTTC. Its protein is CASSLIDKNIQYF. The chain recombines TRBV28 with TRBJ2-4; D ambiguous. The V gene's germline CDR1 is MDHEN and CDR2 SYDVKM. V dropped 2 bases and J dropped 3 bases, with 5 bases sitting between them. The CDR3 is made up of 13 amino acids.

V gene TRBV4-2 combines with J gene TRBJ2-1; TRBD2 aligns across 8 bases. The CDR3 runs to 16 residues. Germline V gene data show CDR1 as LGHNA and CDR2 as YNFKEQ. The ends lost 4 bases at V and 9 bases at J; junction bases unmatched: 14. The CDR3 DNA reads TGTGCCAGCAGCCCGATCCGGGGGGAGAGCGGGGGTGAGCAGTTCTTC. Protein sequence: CASSPIRGESGGEQFF.

In this sample, this clonotype turned up many times. The chain couples TRBV14 to TRBJ1-1; D ambiguous. From germline, CDR1 is SGHDN and CDR2 FVKESK. The CDR3 loop spans 13 amino acids. V lost 5 bases and J 1 base, leaving 8 bases between the germline ends. The CDR3 loop is CASSATRNTEAFF. The DNA of the CDR3 is TGTGCCAGCAGCGCGACGAGGAACACTGAAGCTTTCTTT. The variable domain in full, completed from reference TRBV14 and TRBJ1-1, reads EAGVTQFPSHSVIEKGQTVTLRCDPISGHDNLYWYRRVMGKEIKFLLHFVKESKQDESGMPNNRFLAERTGGTYSTLKVQPAELEDSGVYFCASSATRNTEAFFGQGTRLTVV.

This clonotype came up a few times. The rearrangement links TRBV12-3 or TRBV12-4 to TRBJ2-5; no clear D gene. Between the trimmed V and J ends, which lost 5 bases and 5 bases, there was a span of 6 bases. The CDR3 covers 11 residues. The CDR3 sequence: CASSIRETQYF. The CDR3 DNA reads as TGTGCCAGCAGTATACGGGAGACCCAGTACTTC.

This clonotype was seen at least ten times. The V call is TRBV15, the J call TRBJ2-7; no firm D call. The CDR3 runs 14 residues. Germline CDR1 is LNHNV and CDR2 is YYDKDF (reference sequence). Between the trimmed V and J ends, which lost 3 bases and 9 bases, there was a span of 18 bases. CDR3 sequence: CATSSLNGQPRQYF. The CDR3 DNA follows: TGTGCCACCAGCAGCCTAAATGGTCAGCCGCGGCAGTACTTC.

The sample holds a few counts of this clonotype. The rearrangement links TRBV5-1 to TRBJ1-2; D gene ambiguous. This CDR3 region has 14 residues. The V gene lost 2 bases and the J gene lost 9 bases, with 17 bases spanning the gap. Germline values: CDR1 SGHRS, CDR2 YFSETQ. Written as DNA, the CDR3 is TGCGCCAGCAGCTTTTCACGAAGAACGAATAGCTACACCTTC. It specifies CASSFSRRTNSYTF.

This clonotype has just a few counts. The J gene is TRBJ1-3, the V gene TRBV12-3 or TRBV12-4; D remains ambiguous. Trimming took off 7 bases at V and 5 bases at J, with 15 bases between the two ends. The CDR3 is 14 residues long. The CDR3 loop reads CASTTQGSRNTIYF. CDR3 in DNA: TGTGCCAGCACCACTCAAGGGTCCCGAAACACCATATATTTT.

J is TRBJ2-1 and V is TRBV12-3 or TRBV12-4, with 11 bases lining up with TRBD2. Losses at the gene ends were 6 bases for V and 5 bases for J; bases not matched to a gene: 18. CDR3 length: 19 residues. The CDR3, as DNA: TGTGCCAGCAGCCGAACTTCTAGCGGGGGGCCCGCTTTCCACAATGAGCAGTTCTTC. Its protein product is CASSRTSSGGPAFHNEQFF.

This clonotype was detected only a few times. The CDR3 region has the DNA TGTGCCAGTAGTATAGTACAGTTTAATGAGCAGTTCTTC. Translated, it gives CASSIVQFNEQFF. This chain uses TRBV19 with TRBJ2-1; D uncertain. The ends were cut back, 1 base at V and 7 bases at J, with 8 bases in the middle. There are 13 residues in the CDR3. Germline CDR1 is LNHDA and CDR2 is SQIVND (reference sequence).

The chain is built from TRBV12-3 or TRBV12-4 and TRBJ1-2; 8 bases align to TRBD1. The CDR3 is 13 amino acids. J was trimmed by 5 bases and V by 5 bases; bases with no gene match: 4. In DNA, the CDR3 is TGTGCCAGCAGTGAACAGGGGGTGTATGGCTACACCTTC. Residues: CASSEQGVYGYTF.

This clonotype was detected only a few times. This chain joins TRBV6-2 or TRBV6-3 and TRBJ2-2, with D perhaps matching TRBD1 (5 bases). Germline CDR1 and CDR2: MNHEY and SVGEGT. The CDR3 contains 13 residues. Trimming pared 4 bases from V and 7 bases from J, leaving 10 bases between. DNA of the CDR3: TGTGCCAGCAGTTGGAACCAGGGCGGGGAGCTGTTTTTT. It yields the protein CASSWNQGGELFF.

This clonotype has ten or more counts. CDR3 nucleotides: TGTGCCAGCAGCCTCAGGACAGGGGGCGATCAGCCCCAGCATTTT. It yields the protein CASSLRTGGDQPQHF. The chain uses TRBV7-2 and TRBJ1-5, with 11 bases aligning to TRBD1. The CDR3 sequence is 15 residues long. In germline, CDR1 is SGHTA, CDR2 FQGNSA. With 5 bases clipped from V and 5 bases from J, the junction kept 5 bases outside the gene matches.

The chain combines TRBV20-1 with TRBJ2-3, with TRBD2 identical over 9 bases. The V segment lost 7 bases and the J segment 2 bases; nucleotides outside the gene matches: 7. The CDR3 extends over 14 amino acids. In germline, CDR1 is DFQATT, CDR2 SNEGSKA (reference sequence). CDR3 in DNA: TGCAGTGGGGCTAGCGGGGTGTTCACAGATACGCAGTATTTT. Translation gives CSGASGVFTDTQYF.